The entry below gives a single T cell receptor (beta chain) sequence along with its context. This sample was taken from a study of blood T cell repertoires in COVID-19. At the level of the study: From T cells, B-cell-depleted T cells, or PBMCs came the material, which was cDNA or gDNA.

Authors' analysis steps: Reference gene primer amplification yielded estimated nucleated cell counts. Measured with immunoSEQ multiplex PCR; TCRdb has only the in-frame clones, and not every one. V and J calls and clone size are as listed in that table; D and trimming were resolved from the DNA. The sample carries about 140,000 clones, about 86% recorded once. The CDR3 runs to 16 residues. J was trimmed by 3 bases and V by 1 base; bases with no gene match: 6. Germline CDR1 reads SGHAT; CDR2 reads FQDESV (reference sequence). This receptor was identified in a woman aged 55-70 years with acute or convalescent COVID-19. The chain uses TRBV11-1 and TRBJ2-7; 10 bases line up with TRBD2. The sample taken for sequencing was peripheral blood. The CDR3 protein is CASSLGVGLADYEQYF. As DNA, the CDR3 is TGTGCCAGCAGCTTAGGGGTCGGACTAGCGGACTACGAGCAGTACTTC.